A selection of T cell receptor beta chains follows, all from one sample in a study of cytomegalovirus exposure and HLA in healthy donors. Method: immunoSEQ multiplex PCR; TCRdb's copy keeps in-frame clones and lacks some. Of approximately 76,000 clones listed, roughly 94% are singletons. Sequencing was performed on PBMCs. The source of these receptors is a woman under 30 in good health and CMV-seropositive. CDR3s include the opening cysteine and the closing phenylalanine or tryptophan. D genes are given only for firm matches. Clone size, where shown, is once, few, many, or a class for clones that have expanded.

clone_size: .
j_call: TRBJ2-7
v_call: TRBV2
d_call: TRBD1
cdr3_nt: TGTGCCAGCGGTGACAGGGCTCTCTACGAGCAGTACTTC
cdr3_aa: CASGDRALYEQYF

clone_size: .
j_call: TRBJ2-1
v_call: TRBV6-4
d_call: .
cdr3_nt: TGTGCCACCGACGGGGGTTCCTACAATGAGCAGTTCTTC
cdr3_aa: CATDGGSYNEQFF

clone_size: .
j_call: TRBJ2-1
v_call: TRBV9
d_call: TRBD2
cdr3_nt: TGTGCCAGCAGCCCACGTAGACGGGCTAGCGGGAGGAGAAATGAGCAGTTCTTC
cdr3_aa: CASSPRRRASGRRNEQFF

clone_size: .
j_call: TRBJ2-1
v_call: TRBV28
d_call: TRBD1
cdr3_nt: TGTGCCAGCAATGGACAGGTTGCCTACAATGAGCAGTTCTTC
cdr3_aa: CASNGQVAYNEQFF

clone_size: few
j_call: TRBJ2-7
v_call: TRBV27
d_call: TRBD2
cdr3_nt: TGTGCCAGCAGTGCTCTTTCTAGCGGGGGGCCCCTGGAGCAGTACTTC
cdr3_aa: CASSALSSGGPLEQYF

clone_size: .
j_call: TRBJ2-5
v_call: TRBV5-1
d_call: TRBD1
cdr3_nt: TGCGCCAGCAGCCAAATGGGACAGGGGGCCGGGGAGACCCAGTACTTC
cdr3_aa: CASSQMGQGAGETQYF

clone_size: .
j_call: TRBJ2-4
v_call: TRBV6-1
d_call: .
cdr3_nt: TGTGCCAGCCGGGACTCGGAAAACATTCAGTACTTC
cdr3_aa: CASRDSENIQYF

clone_size: .
j_call: TRBJ2-7
v_call: TRBV11-2
d_call: .
cdr3_nt: TGTGCCAGCAGCTTAGCGGCTAGCTCCGGCTACGAGCAGTACTTC
cdr3_aa: CASSLAASSGYEQYF

clone_size: .
j_call: TRBJ1-5
v_call: TRBV27
d_call: .
cdr3_nt: TGTGCCAGCAGTTTATCTTATAGCAATCAGCCCCAGCATTTT
cdr3_aa: CASSLSYSNQPQHF

clone_size: .
j_call: TRBJ2-3
v_call: TRBV10-3
d_call: .
cdr3_nt: TGTGCCATCAGACCTCGTGGCCAAGATACGCAGTATTTT
cdr3_aa: CAIRPRGQDTQYF

clone_size: .
j_call: TRBJ2-1
v_call: TRBV5-4
d_call: TRBD2
cdr3_nt: TGTGCCAGCAGCTTGGCGGGCGGGGGACTAGCTAGGTTCAAAAATGAGCAGTTCTTC
cdr3_aa: CASSLAGGGLARFKNEQFF

clone_size: .
j_call: TRBJ2-7
v_call: TRBV7-2
d_call: TRBD1
cdr3_nt: TGTGCCAGCAGTTTCACAGGGGCCGACTACTACGAGCAGTACTTC
cdr3_aa: CASSFTGADYYEQYF

clone_size: .
j_call: TRBJ2-2
v_call: TRBV7-3
d_call: TRBD2
cdr3_nt: TGTGCCAGCAGCTTAAGCCGGGGGGACACCGGGGAGCTGTTTTTT
cdr3_aa: CASSLSRGDTGELFF

clone_size: .
j_call: TRBJ2-7
v_call: TRBV4-2
d_call: .
cdr3_nt: TGTGCCAGCAGCCAAGAGCAGTGGGAGACCTACGAGCAGTACTTC
cdr3_aa: CASSQEQWETYEQYF

clone_size: .
j_call: TRBJ1-5
v_call: TRBV28
d_call: TRBD1
cdr3_nt: TGTGCCAGCAATCTCGGACAGGCGGGTCAGCCCCAGCATTTT
cdr3_aa: CASNLGQAGQPQHF

clone_size: .
j_call: TRBJ2-3
v_call: TRBV7-6
d_call: TRBD2
cdr3_nt: TGTGCCAGCAGCTTAGCGGCACTAGCGGGAGGCACAGATACGCAGTATTTT
cdr3_aa: CASSLAALAGGTDTQYF

clone_size: .
j_call: TRBJ1-1
v_call: TRBV11-3
d_call: .
cdr3_nt: TGTGCCAGCAGCTCCCCAGGACAGCCGGACACTGAAGCTTTCTTT
cdr3_aa: CASSSPGQPDTEAFF

clone_size: .
j_call: TRBJ2-7
v_call: TRBV2
d_call: .
cdr3_nt: TGTGCCAGCAAAACGGACACTCTCTACTACGAGCAGTACTTC
cdr3_aa: CASKTDTLYYEQYF

clone_size: .
j_call: TRBJ2-1
v_call: TRBV14
d_call: TRBD2
cdr3_nt: TGTGCCAGCAGCCAAGGGGTGGCGGGTTTTGGGACTAGCGGGGGGGCACGGTACAATGAGCAGTTCTTC
cdr3_aa: CASSQGVAGFGTSGGARYNEQFF

clone_size: .
j_call: TRBJ2-3
v_call: TRBV5-1
d_call: .
cdr3_nt: TGCGCCAGCAGCTTGTACGGGGGTATAGCAAGCACAGATACGCAGTATTTT
cdr3_aa: CASSLYGGIASTDTQYF

clone_size: .
j_call: TRBJ2-3
v_call: TRBV11-2
d_call: .
cdr3_nt: TGTGCCAGCAGCCCGCGAGTGGACTTCATAAGCACAGATACGCAGTATTTT
cdr3_aa: CASSPRVDFISTDTQYF

clone_size: .
j_call: TRBJ2-3
v_call: TRBV18
d_call: .
cdr3_nt: TGTGCCAGCTCAAAAAATAGCGAGACCACAGATACGCAGTATTTT
cdr3_aa: CASSKNSETTDTQYF

clone_size: .
j_call: TRBJ1-2
v_call: TRBV6-5
d_call: TRBD1
cdr3_nt: TGTGCCAGCAGACCCGGACAGGGAGGGAGAGGCTACACCTTC
cdr3_aa: CASRPGQGGRGYTF

clone_size: .
j_call: TRBJ2-7
v_call: TRBV15
d_call: .
cdr3_nt: TGTGCCACCAGTTCCAGACTCTCCTACGAGCAGTACTTC
cdr3_aa: CATSSRLSYEQYF

clone_size: .
j_call: TRBJ2-2
v_call: TRBV19
d_call: TRBD2
cdr3_nt: TGTGCCAGTAGTATAGAGCTAGCGGGGGGGGCTCCCCTCACCGGGGAGCTGTTTTTT
cdr3_aa: CASSIELAGGAPLTGELFF

clone_size: .
j_call: TRBJ2-7
v_call: TRBV2
d_call: .
cdr3_nt: TGTGCCAGCAGGGGCCCCCCCTACGAGCAGTACTTC
cdr3_aa: CASRGPPYEQYF

clone_size: .
j_call: TRBJ2-7
v_call: TRBV14
d_call: TRBD1
cdr3_nt: TGTGCCAGCAGCCTCCGACAGGGCTCCTACGAGCAGTACTTC
cdr3_aa: CASSLRQGSYEQYF

clone_size: .
j_call: TRBJ2-7
v_call: TRBV6-5
d_call: TRBD2
cdr3_nt: TGTGCCAGCAGTTACTCGAAGCGGGGGGTCTCCTACGAGCAGTACTTC
cdr3_aa: CASSYSKRGVSYEQYF

clone_size: few
j_call: TRBJ1-2
v_call: TRBV6-5
d_call: TRBD1
cdr3_nt: TGTGCCAGCAGTACCCCGGGACAGGGGGCTTTCACCTTC
cdr3_aa: CASSTPGQGAFTF

clone_size: .
j_call: TRBJ1-1
v_call: TRBV28
d_call: TRBD1
cdr3_nt: TGTGTCACAGGGGGCTGGGGCACTGAAGCTTTCTTT
cdr3_aa: CVTGGWGTEAFF

clone_size: .
j_call: TRBJ1-2
v_call: TRBV6-1
d_call: TRBD1
cdr3_nt: TGTGCCAGCAGCCGGACAGGGGGGGCCGATGGCTACACCTTC
cdr3_aa: CASSRTGGADGYTF

clone_size: .
j_call: TRBJ1-1
v_call: TRBV6-5
d_call: .
cdr3_nt: TGTGCCAGCAGCCGACAGGCCCTCAACACTGAAGCTTTCTTT
cdr3_aa: CASSRQALNTEAFF

clone_size: once
j_call: TRBJ1-2
v_call: TRBV4-1
d_call: .
cdr3_nt: TGCGCCAGCAGCCAAATTACAGCCTTCTATGGCTACACCTTC
cdr3_aa: CASSQITAFYGYTF

clone_size: .
j_call: TRBJ2-7
v_call: TRBV28
d_call: .
cdr3_nt: TGTGCCATTTCACCCCCGTCAACTAACTACGAGCAGTACTTC
cdr3_aa: CAISPPSTNYEQYF

clone_size: .
j_call: TRBJ2-3
v_call: TRBV5-1
d_call: TRBD2
cdr3_nt: TGCGCCAGCAGGGAAGGGACTAGCGGGGGGACAGATACGCAGTATTTT
cdr3_aa: CASREGTSGGTDTQYF

clone_size: .
j_call: TRBJ1-2
v_call: TRBV27
d_call: .
cdr3_nt: TGTGCCAGCAGTTTAGCCAGGGGAGGGGGCTACACCTTC
cdr3_aa: CASSLARGGGYTF

clone_size: .
j_call: TRBJ1-1
v_call: TRBV30
d_call: .
cdr3_nt: TGTGCCTGGAGTGTACTCATGGGGCAGGACACTGAAGCTTTCTTT
cdr3_aa: CAWSVLMGQDTEAFF

clone_size: .
j_call: TRBJ2-2
v_call: TRBV5-4
d_call: .
cdr3_nt: TGTGCCAGCAGCGTCACAACTAGGCTACTGAACACCGGGGAGCTGTTTTTT
cdr3_aa: CASSVTTRLLNTGELFF

clone_size: .
j_call: TRBJ2-5
v_call: TRBV19
d_call: .
cdr3_nt: TGTGCCAGTAGTCAAGGGGGATCCCAAACCCAGTACTTC
cdr3_aa: CASSQGGSQTQYF

clone_size: .
j_call: TRBJ2-7
v_call: TRBV4-2
d_call: TRBD2
cdr3_nt: TGTGCCAGCAGCCAAGATCCAGCGGGGGGCTCCTACGAGCAGTACTTC
cdr3_aa: CASSQDPAGGSYEQYF

clone_size: .
j_call: TRBJ1-2
v_call: TRBV28
d_call: .
cdr3_nt: TGTGCCAGCAGTTTGGCCCCATCTAACTATGGCTACACCTTC
cdr3_aa: CASSLAPSNYGYTF

clone_size: .
j_call: TRBJ2-3
v_call: TRBV18
d_call: TRBD2
cdr3_nt: TGTGCCAGCTCAAGGACTAGCGGCACAGATACGCAGTATTTT
cdr3_aa: CASSRTSGTDTQYF

clone_size: .
j_call: TRBJ2-3
v_call: TRBV29-1
d_call: .
cdr3_nt: TGCAGCGTGACCATTAGCGGTAGCACAGATACGCAGTATTTT
cdr3_aa: CSVTISGSTDTQYF

clone_size: once
j_call: TRBJ1-1
v_call: TRBV6-6
d_call: .
cdr3_nt: TGTGCCAGCAGTTTAACCAGGGAAACTGAAGCTTTCTTT
cdr3_aa: CASSLTRETEAFF

clone_size: .
j_call: TRBJ1-1
v_call: TRBV18
d_call: .
cdr3_nt: TGTGCCAGCTCACCACAACAGGGAGAGAACACTGAAGCTTTCTTT
cdr3_aa: CASSPQQGENTEAFF

clone_size: once
j_call: TRBJ2-1
v_call: TRBV19
d_call: .
cdr3_nt: TGTGCCAGTAGTATGATTGGCGGCAGATTCTACAATGAGCAGTTCTTC
cdr3_aa: CASSMIGGRFYNEQFF

clone_size: .
j_call: TRBJ2-1
v_call: TRBV15
d_call: .
cdr3_nt: TGTGCCACCAGCAGAGATCGTGGCAGGCGAGCCGATGAGCAGTTCTTC
cdr3_aa: CATSRDRGRRADEQFF

clone_size: .
j_call: TRBJ2-5
v_call: TRBV19
d_call: .
cdr3_nt: TGTGCCAGTAGTACCCGACAGGCGAACCATTTCCCCCAGTACTTC
cdr3_aa: CASSTRQANHFPQYF

clone_size: .
j_call: TRBJ1-2
v_call: TRBV4-3
d_call: TRBD1
cdr3_nt: TGCGCCAGCAGCCAAGCCCCAGGGGGGCTCGTTGGCTACACCTTC
cdr3_aa: CASSQAPGGLVGYTF

clone_size: few
j_call: TRBJ2-7
v_call: TRBV7-2
d_call: TRBD2
cdr3_nt: TGTGCCAGCAGCGAATCTAGCGGACGCTCCTACGAGCAGTACTTC
cdr3_aa: CASSESSGRSYEQYF

clone_size: once
j_call: TRBJ2-3
v_call: TRBV2
d_call: .
cdr3_nt: TGTGCCAGCAGGATGGACAAATCTAGCACAGATACGCAGTATTTT
cdr3_aa: CASRMDKSSTDTQYF

clone_size: .
j_call: TRBJ1-5
v_call: TRBV7-2
d_call: .
cdr3_nt: TGTGCCAGCAGCCCCCGGGCAGGGAGGGGTCAGCCCCAGCATTTT
cdr3_aa: CASSPRAGRGQPQHF

clone_size: .
j_call: TRBJ1-1
v_call: TRBV6-6
d_call: .
cdr3_nt: TGTGCCAGCAGTTATCGGACTTTCCTTGGGACTGAAGCTTTCTTT
cdr3_aa: CASSYRTFLGTEAFF